The clone carrying this T cell receptor (beta chain) has a count of ten or more. Its specificity is not known. Amplification targeted the TCR beta CDR3 regions, with RNA transcripts as the source material. HTBI primers served in a first-round RT-PCR, which a second-round multiplex PCR followed. TCRdb analysed the multiplex PCR reads with MiXCR anew, one entry per CDR3 protein. The table includes a few hundred thousand distinct CDR3 sequences, roughly 14% detected once. The entry originates in a study of Graves' ophthalmopathy and Graves' hyperthyroidism. Study results and caveats: Forecasting of ophthalmopathy progression by the model achieved around 68% sensitivity and approximately 72% specificity.

V dropped 6 bases and J dropped 7 bases, with 21 bases sitting between them. Germline assignment: CDR1 MNHEY and CDR2 SVGAGI. The CDR3 consists of 15 residues. The rearrangement uses TRBV6-5 and TRBJ2-5, with D possibly TRBD1 on 5 matching bases. The sequence came from a woman aged 18-30 years with stable Graves' hyperthyroidism. Sequencing was carried out using peripheral blood. The CDR3 region is CASSLTVSSSGTQYF. The CDR3 nucleotides are TGTGCCAGCAGCTTGACAGTATCGTCATCCGGGACCCAGTACTTC.